The T cell receptor (beta chain) under discussion was sequenced for a study of blood T cells in healthy people across ages (dated by TCRdb to about 2015). The study in broad terms: In model experiments, roughly one uniquely barcoded TCR beta cDNA molecule per two T cells was captured by template switching. Using deep sequencing normalized with unique cDNA molecular identifiers, the study measured how TCR beta repertoire diversity changes with age. Four age groups were formed from the donors: young (average approximately 16 years), middle-aged (just under 40), aged (about 68) and long-lived (82). To avoid experimental bias, donors of different ages were spread randomly across the sequencing lanes. Using the same blood draw, the study looked at two additional independent replicas of 1 million unique cDNA reads for two donors, one aged 18 to 29 and the other aged 80 or older.

Paper-wide results and their limitations: Since profiling was done on bulk unsorted PBMCs, naive and antigen-experienced compartments could not be conclusively compared. There was a strong correlation between observed TCR beta diversity and the percentage of naive T cells measured by flow cytometry. Compared with the aged group, more naive CD4+ T cells, fewer expanded clones and increased TCR diversity were shown by the long-lived group, suggesting age selection. Observed TCR beta diversity per million T cells fell roughly linearly with age, and a significant reduction was already apparent by age around 39. Because donor CMV infection status was unknown, age-related changes in expanded clonotypes were potentially confounded. Estimates of total diversity based on one million sequenced T cells were considered lower bounds and underestimates.

Spanning cysteine to phenylalanine, the CDR3 consists of 14 amino acids. The only DNA kept is the CDR3, 42 bases in frame from the first base. The germline V gene (reference sequence) supplies CDR1 SEHNR and CDR2 FQNEAQ. Library prep was done by 5' RACE. Sequencing relied on an Illumina HiSeq 2500. A second PCR of roughly 7 to 11 cycles was performed with a sample-barcoded 5' primer and a J-beta primer mix. A template-switch 5' adaptor carrying 12 random nucleotides introduced a unique molecular identifier onto each TCR beta cDNA molecule. Each sample yielded at least 2.5 million CDR3-containing paired-end reads. All of the RNA was converted into first-strand cDNA using the Mint cDNA synthesis kit, with a TRBC-specific oligonucleotide serving as the primer. All cDNA was treated with uracil-DNA glycosylase and then went through a first 18-cycle PCR with the universal primers M1SS and BC2_uni_R. The published analysis was carried out like this. Normalization of each sample was performed by random selection of 1 million high-quality reads, each carrying a distinct molecular identifier. Reads sharing molecular identifiers were discarded rather than binned into consensus sequences. CDR3 identification, clonotype clustering and error correction used MiTCR with a Q25 quality threshold and the strictest error-elimination algorithm. Lower-bound total TCR beta diversity was estimated with a nonparametric unseen species model using Euler transformation. The public reads were reanalyzed by TCRdb: fastp trimming at Q25, MiXCR alignment, in-frame beta chains only. Every distinct CDR3 protein forms one entry, paired with its most common genes and DNA. V and J calls and clone size were set by TCRdb, not the authors. The sample contains hundreds of thousands of distinct CDR3 sequences, 53% of them found a single time. Roughly two fifths of the sample lies in the top ten.

Donors were under 40 systemically healthy Caucasian individuals from Russia aged about 6 to 100 years. Ten milliliters of peripheral blood were collected from each donor into EDTA-treated Vacutainer tubes. Ficoll-Paque density-gradient centrifugation was used to isolate PBMCs, with at least 6 million per sample. Total RNA was extracted from PBMCs with Trizol reagent, with at least 6 micrograms obtained per sample. For every donor, flow cytometry on a PBMC aliquot measured the percentage of naive CD45RAhigh/CD27high T cells. This clonotype was recorded a few times. The antigen it binds to is not known. A junction end diverges from the germline sequence, so it may reflect a read error.

The sample taken for sequencing was blood. The sequence was obtained from a man aged 80 or over in good health. The V and J genes are TRBV7-9 and TRBJ1-5; the D gene is possibly TRBD1, with 5 bases matching. CDR3 reads: CASSLAGDGQPQHF. The nucleotides are TGTGCCAGCAGCCTAGCGGGGGACGGGCAGCCCCAGCATTTT.